A single sample gave rise to the 3 T cell receptor beta chains below, sequenced in a study of immune evolution from preneoplasia to lung adenocarcinoma. Libraries were prepared by immunoSEQ multiplex PCR; TCRdb keeps only in-frame clonotypes and omits some of them. Found here are around 6,000 clones, around 69% of them singletons; the top ten hold over 20%. Sequencing input: FFPE adjacent normal lung tissue. The origin of the receptors is an older person with lung adenocarcinoma.

The V call is TRBV28, the J call TRBJ1-5, with 8 bases that match TRBD1. Germline CDR1 is MDHEN and CDR2 is SYDVKM. Germline trimming cut 8 bases from V and 1 base from J; bases unmatched to any gene: 13. The CDR3 has 17 residues. The CDR3 spells CASQSDRTGISNQPQHF. DNA for the CDR3: TGTGCCAGCCAATCTGACAGGACAGGGATAAGCAATCAGCCCCAGCATTTT.

The chain carries TRBV7-2 and TRBJ1-3; D is ambiguous. Germline loops: CDR1 SGHTA, CDR2 FQGNSA. The CDR3 covers 13 residues. The V end was cut by 8 bases, the J end by 0 bases, with 8 bases between. CDR3 sequence (DNA): TGTGCCAGCTCCACGCTCTCTGGAAACACCATATATTTT. This codes for CASSTLSGNTIYF.

This sequence joins TRBV10-2 and TRBJ1-2; no firm D call. Per germline, CDR1 WSHSY and CDR2 SAAADI. V lost 0 bases, J lost 6 bases, and 14 bases lay in between. The CDR3 spans 15 residues. This CDR3 is CASSESREGGDGYTF. CDR3 in DNA: TGCGCCAGCAGTGAGTCGCGGGAGGGCGGGGATGGCTACACCTTC.